Below are 15 T cell receptor beta chains sequenced from a single sample in a study of cytomegalovirus exposure and HLA in healthy donors. PCR used 60 Vbeta primers and 13 Jbeta primers. Method: immunoSEQ multiplex PCR; TCRdb's copy keeps in-frame clones and lacks some. The sample contains 150,000 to 200,000 clones, 75% to 85% of which appear only once. Sequencing used PBMCs. The receptors stem from a woman aged 30 to 39 in good health and CMV-seropositive.

In nucleotides, the CDR3 is TGTGCCAGCAGCTTGAGGGTGGAGGACACTGAAGCTTTCTTT. As protein: CASSLRVEDTEAFF. The genes are TRBV5-5 and TRBJ1-1; D ambiguous. Germline loops: CDR1 SGHKS, CDR2 YYEKEE (reference sequence). The CDR3 has 14 residues. The V and J ends lost 1 base and 3 bases respectively, with 10 bases between them.

V is TRBV15 and J is TRBJ2-3; weak D call: TRBD2 (5 bases). The V gene's germline CDR1 is LNHNV and CDR2 YYDKDF (reference sequence). Trimming pared 2 bases from V and 2 bases from J, leaving 14 bases between. The CDR3 is 16 residues long. The chain's CDR3 is CATSRSSLGATDTQYF. The CDR3 DNA reads TGTGCCACCAGCAGATCCTCACTAGGAGCCACAGATACGCAGTATTTT.

The sample holds a few counts of this clone. The chain has TRBV5-4 and TRBJ1-1; no reliable D call. The CDR3 has 14 amino acids. Trimming took off 0 bases at V and 3 bases at J, with 9 bases between the two ends. Germline CDR1 SGHNT, CDR2 YYREEE (reference sequence). The CDR3 loop reads CASSLETPYTEAFF. CDR3 DNA sequence: TGTGCCAGCAGCTTGGAGACTCCTTACACTGAAGCTTTCTTT. The full variable domain, with the rest looked up from reference TRBV5-4 and TRBJ1-1, is ETGVTQSPTHLIKTRGQQVTLRCSSQSGHNTVSWYQQALGQGPQFIFQYYREEENGRGNFPPRFSGLQFPNYSSELNVNALELDDSALYLCASSLETPYTEAFFGQGTRLTVV.

The CDR3 loop is CASSLRGGNIQYF. As DNA, the CDR3 is TGTGCCAGCAGCTTGCGGGGTGGGAACATTCAGTACTTC. J is TRBJ2-4 and V is TRBV5-8, with D perhaps TRBD2 (5 bases). CDR1 SGHTS and CDR2 YDEGEE come from the germline V gene. This CDR3 has 13 residues. V lost 1 base to trimming and J lost 7 bases, with 9 bases between them.

The rearrangement links TRBV7-9 to TRBJ2-5; 9 nucleotides match TRBD2. The V and J ends lost 5 bases and 2 bases, in that order; junction bases with no gene match: 3. CDR3 length: 14 residues. Germline loops: CDR1 SEHNR, CDR2 FQNEAQ (reference sequence). In DNA, the CDR3 is TGTGCCAGCAGCCCGGGACTAGCTCAAGAGACCCAGTACTTC. Protein product: CASSPGLAQETQYF.

The gene calls are TRBV12-5 and TRBJ2-7; weak D call: TRBD2 (5 bases). Germline CDR1 and CDR2: LGHNT and FRNRAP. Trimming left V 6 bases short and J 2 bases short, with 11 bases between. CDR3 length: 13 amino acids. The CDR3 region is CASGLGLAYEQYF. The DNA for the CDR3 is TGTGCTAGTGGCCTAGGACTTGCCTACGAGCAGTACTTC.

This chain connects TRBV28 to TRBJ2-2; TRBD2 might be the D (6 bases). CDR1 and CDR2 (germline): MDHEN, SYDVKM. The CDR3 is made up of 15 amino acids. With 0 bases removed from V and 6 bases from J, the gap between germline ends came to 11 bases. The CDR3 is CASSLWGREAGELFF. The CDR3 nucleotides are TGTGCCAGCAGTTTATGGGGCAGGGAGGCCGGGGAGCTGTTTTTT.

The chain combines TRBV2 with TRBJ1-2; TRBD1 might be the D (5 bases). The CDR3 loop spans 12 amino acids. V gave up 3 bases and J gave up 7 bases, with 9 bases separating them. Per the germline V gene, CDR1 is SNHLY and CDR2 is FYNNEI. The CDR3 DNA reads as TGTGCCAGCAGTGAGGGGGGGGGTGGCTACACCTTC. This gives the protein CASSEGGGGYTF.

This rearrangement joins TRBV7-9 to TRBJ2-1; TRBD2 matches 8 bases. Per the germline V gene, CDR1 is SEHNR and CDR2 is FQNEAQ (reference sequence). V was pared by 6 bases and J by 0 bases, with 4 bases of the junction left unmatched. CDR3 length equals 15 residues. The CDR3 nucleotides read TGTGCCAGCAGTCCAGCGGGAGTCTCCTACAATGAGCAGTTCTTC. It specifies CASSPAGVSYNEQFF.

The V gene is TRBV9, the J gene TRBJ1-6; D not resolved. Germline CDR1 SGDLS, CDR2 YYNGEE. The CDR3 loop spans 12 amino acids. Trimming pared 9 bases from V and 7 bases from J, leaving 11 bases between. The CDR3 is CATGSQNSPLHF. The DNA of the CDR3 is TGTGCCACCGGGTCCCAAAATTCACCCCTCCACTTT.

The chain combines TRBV15 with TRBJ1-5, with a tentative D call TRBD1 (5 bases). V lost 0 bases, J lost 5 bases, and 11 bases lay in between. The CDR3 is made up of 15 amino acids. Germline CDR1 is LNHNV and CDR2 is YYDKDF (reference sequence). The CDR3, as DNA: TGTGCCACCAGCAGAGATTTAGGAGGGGATCAGCCCCAGCATTTT. Translation: CATSRDLGGDQPQHF.

This clone was recorded only once. The chain links TRBV28 to TRBJ1-2; 7 bases fit TRBD1. The CDR3 spans 13 residues. J lost 4 bases, V lost 6 bases, and 5 bases had no gene match. Germline V gives CDR1 MDHEN, CDR2 SYDVKM. CDR3 in DNA: TGTGCCAGCAGGGAGGGACAGCTCTATGGCTACACCTTC. Its translation: CASREGQLYGYTF.

This clone was counted only a few times. Written as DNA, the CDR3 is TGTGCCAGCACCAGCGAACAGGGAAATCAGCCCCAGCATTTT. Translated, it gives CASTSEQGNQPQHF. This rearrangement joins TRBV6-1 to TRBJ1-5, with TRBD1 as a possible D gene (6 bases). This CDR3 region has 14 residues. Germline V gene sequence: CDR1 MNHNS, CDR2 SASEGT. V dropped 7 bases and J dropped 4 bases, with 14 bases sitting between them.

This chain joins TRBV5-1 and TRBJ2-7, with TRBD2 identical over 10 bases. The CDR3 runs 14 residues. Trimming at V came to 4 bases and at J to 7 bases, leaving 8 bases not matched to a gene. The germline CDR1 and CDR2 sequences are SGHRS and YFSETQ. The CDR3 DNA reads as TGCGCCAGCAGCAGAACTAGCGGGGCAGGGGAGCAGTACTTC. Translating it yields CASSRTSGAGEQYF.

The V gene is TRBV7-2, the J gene TRBJ2-3; 7 nucleotides match TRBD2. In germline, CDR1 is SGHTA, CDR2 FQGNSA. The CDR3 sequence is 16 residues long. V lost 1 base and J lost 2; bases outside the gene matches: 6. As DNA, the CDR3 is TGTGCCAGCAGCTTAGGGCTCGGGAGGCCCACAGATACGCAGTATTTT. Its protein product is CASSLGLGRPTDTQYF.